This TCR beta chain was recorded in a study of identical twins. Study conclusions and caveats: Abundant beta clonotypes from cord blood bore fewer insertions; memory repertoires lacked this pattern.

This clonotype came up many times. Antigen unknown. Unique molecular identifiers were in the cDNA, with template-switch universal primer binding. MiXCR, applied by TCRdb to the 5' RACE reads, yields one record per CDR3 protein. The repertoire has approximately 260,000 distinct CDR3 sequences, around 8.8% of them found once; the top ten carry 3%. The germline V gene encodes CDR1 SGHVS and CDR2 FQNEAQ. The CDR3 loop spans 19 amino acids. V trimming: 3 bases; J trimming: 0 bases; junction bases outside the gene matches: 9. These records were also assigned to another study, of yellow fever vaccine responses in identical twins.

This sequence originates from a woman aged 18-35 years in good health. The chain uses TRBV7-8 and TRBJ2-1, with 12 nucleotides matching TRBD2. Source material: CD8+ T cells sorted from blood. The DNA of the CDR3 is TGTGCCAGCAGCTTCCATCGGACTAGCGGGAAGAACTCCTACAATGAGCAGTTCTTC. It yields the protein CASSFHRTSGKNSYNEQFF.